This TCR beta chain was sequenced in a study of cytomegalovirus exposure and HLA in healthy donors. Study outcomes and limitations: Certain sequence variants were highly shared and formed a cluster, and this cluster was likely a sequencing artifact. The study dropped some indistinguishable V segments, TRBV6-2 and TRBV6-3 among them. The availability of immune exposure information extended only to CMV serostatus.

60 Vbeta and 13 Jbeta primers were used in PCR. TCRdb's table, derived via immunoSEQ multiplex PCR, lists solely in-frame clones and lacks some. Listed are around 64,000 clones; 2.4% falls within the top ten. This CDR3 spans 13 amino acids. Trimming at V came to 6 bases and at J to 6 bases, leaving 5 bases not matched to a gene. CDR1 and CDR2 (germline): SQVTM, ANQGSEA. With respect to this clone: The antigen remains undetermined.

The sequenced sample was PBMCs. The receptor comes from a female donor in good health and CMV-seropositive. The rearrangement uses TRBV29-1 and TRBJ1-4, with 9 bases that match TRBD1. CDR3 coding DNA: TGCAGCGTCTCATGGACAGGGGATGAAAAACTGTTTTTT. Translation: CSVSWTGDEKLFF.